The 10 T cell receptor beta chains below were found in one sample sequenced in a study of blood T cells in healthy people across ages. A second PCR, run for roughly 7 to 12 cycles, used a sample-barcoded 5' primer plus a J-beta primer mix. One entry per CDR3 protein results from TCRdb running MiXCR on the 5' RACE reads. Of roughly 1.5 million distinct CDR3 sequences listed, about 42% are singletons. The sequencing input was blood. All receptors derive from a woman between 18 and 29 years old in good health.

V is TRBV4-1 and J is TRBJ2-5, with a tentative D call TRBD2 (5 bases). Trimming cost V 3 bases and J 11 bases, with 22 bases left between them. This CDR3 region has 15 residues. CDR1 is MGHRA and CDR2 is YSYEKL in the germline V gene. CDR3 DNA: TGCGCCAGCAGCCATGGACTGCCATCCCACAATGAGCAGTACTTC. Its translation is CASSHGLPSHNEQYF.

The V call is TRBV9, the J call TRBJ2-7; TRBD1 matches 10 bases. CDR1 SGDLS and CDR2 YYNGEE come from the germline V gene. The CDR3 is 14 residues long. J was trimmed by 4 bases and V by 2 bases; bases with no gene match: 3. The chain's CDR3 is CASSVGQGQYEQYF. CDR3 sequence (DNA): TGTGCCAGCAGCGTGGGACAGGGGCAATACGAGCAGTACTTC. The complete variable domain, with remaining parts taken from reference TRBV9 and TRBJ2-7, reads DSGVTQTPKHLITATGQRVTLRCSPRSGDLSVYWYQQSLDQGLQFLIQYYNGEERAKGNILERFSAQQFPDLHSELNLSSLELGDSALYFCASSVGQGQYEQYFGPGTRLTVT.

The chain is built from TRBV9 and TRBJ2-3; 7 bases match TRBD1. The CDR3 runs 17 residues. Per germline, CDR1 SGDLS and CDR2 YYNGEE. V was pared by 5 bases and J by 1 base, with 13 bases of the junction left unmatched. This CDR3 reads CASRYPSRQGGTDTQYF. CDR3 nucleotides: TGTGCCAGCAGATACCCATCTCGACAGGGAGGCACAGATACGCAGTATTTT.

The sample holds a few counts of this clonotype. This chain links TRBV3-1 with TRBJ1-4; D is possibly TRBD1 (5 bases). Trimming took 2 bases from V and 3 from J, leaving 13 bases between them. CDR1 LGHDT and CDR2 YNNKEL come from the germline V gene (reference sequence). The length of the CDR3 is 16 residues. The CDR3 DNA sequence: TGTGCCAGCAGCCAACTCGGGGACTCCTCTAATGAAAAACTGTTTTTT. Its translation: CASSQLGDSSNEKLFF.

The chain uses TRBV29-1 and TRBJ2-1; a weak D match, TRBD2 (5 bases). This CDR3 comprises 16 residues. The germline V and J ends were trimmed by 1 base and 3 bases, with 16 bases remaining between them. Per germline, CDR1 SQVTM and CDR2 ANQGSEA. The CDR3 region is CSVEGVGVGHYNEQFF. The CDR3 bases are TGCAGCGTTGAAGGGGTCGGGGTAGGTCACTACAATGAGCAGTTCTTC.

This clonotype turned up a few times. The gene calls are TRBV29-1 and TRBJ2-3, with TRBD2 as a possible D gene (7 bases). The CDR3 totals 12 residues. V lost 8 bases, J lost 3 bases, and 12 bases lay in between. CDR1 and CDR2 from the germline V gene are SQVTM and ANQGSEA. Written as DNA, the CDR3 is TGCAGCTCCCGGGGGGCAACAGATACGCAGTATTTT. Protein: CSSRGATDTQYF.

This clonotype has just a few counts. The rearrangement links TRBV5-1 to TRBJ2-5; D ambiguous. Trimming removed 4 bases at V and 2 bases at J, with 12 bases between. In germline, CDR1 is SGHRS, CDR2 YFSETQ. The CDR3 runs to 14 residues. DNA for the CDR3: TGCGCCAGCAGCGAGAATCTTGCACAAGAGACCCAGTACTTC. Translation: CASSENLAQETQYF.

This chain links TRBV27 with TRBJ2-1; 12 bases map to TRBD2. Per the germline V gene, CDR1 is MNHEY and CDR2 is SMNVEV (reference sequence). V lost 5 bases to trimming and J lost 12 bases; unmatched junction nucleotides: 8. CDR3 length: 14 amino acids. The DNA of the CDR3 is TGTGCCAGCAGTGGACTAGCGGGAAGATGGGTGCAGTTCTTC. Its translation is CASSGLAGRWVQFF.

The chain uses TRBV20-1 and TRBJ2-7; maybe TRBD2 (5 bases). V lost 6 bases to trimming and J lost 2 bases, with 17 bases between them. There are 14 residues in the CDR3. Germline assignment: CDR1 DFQATT and CDR2 SNEGSKA (reference sequence). CDR3 DNA: TGCAGTGCGACCGGACTGGTTGAGGCCTACGAGCAGTACTTC. It encodes CSATGLVEAYEQYF.

To note about this clonotype: One junction end disagrees with the germline gene, perhaps due to a read error. V is TRBV7-6 and J is TRBJ2-1; 13 bases are a match to TRBD2. Germline CDR1 is SGHVS and CDR2 is FNYEAQ. The CDR3 is 15 amino acids. CDR3: CAGSSQGLAGYEQFF. CDR3 bases: TGTGCCGGCAGCTCGCAGGGACTAGCGGGGTATGAGCAGTTCTTC.